The entry below gives a single T cell receptor (beta chain) sequence along with its context. CDR3 length: 15 residues. V lost 2 bases to trimming and J lost 4 bases, with 11 bases between them. Germline V CDR1 and CDR2: MDHEN, SYDVKM. This sample was taken from a study of OX40 agonist ivuxolimab in advanced cancers. Study information: Treatment of patients was with ivuxolimab, an agonistic anti-OX40 (CD134) antibody.

Method: immunoSEQ multiplex PCR; TCRdb's copy keeps in-frame clones and lacks some. In the table there are 55,000 to 80,000 clones, approximately 85% of which are singletons. The TCR originated in an adult with an advanced solid tumor such as melanoma, head and neck, liver or kidney cancer. The V and J genes are TRBV28 and TRBJ2-2, with TRBD2 as a possible D gene (6 bases). The sample was CD4+ or CD8+ T cells sorted from blood, taken in a trial of the OX40 agonist ivuxolimab. As DNA, the CDR3 is TGTGCCAGCAGTTTAGGCGGGGTAGGCACCGGGGAGCTGTTTTTT. This encodes CASSLGGVGTGELFF.